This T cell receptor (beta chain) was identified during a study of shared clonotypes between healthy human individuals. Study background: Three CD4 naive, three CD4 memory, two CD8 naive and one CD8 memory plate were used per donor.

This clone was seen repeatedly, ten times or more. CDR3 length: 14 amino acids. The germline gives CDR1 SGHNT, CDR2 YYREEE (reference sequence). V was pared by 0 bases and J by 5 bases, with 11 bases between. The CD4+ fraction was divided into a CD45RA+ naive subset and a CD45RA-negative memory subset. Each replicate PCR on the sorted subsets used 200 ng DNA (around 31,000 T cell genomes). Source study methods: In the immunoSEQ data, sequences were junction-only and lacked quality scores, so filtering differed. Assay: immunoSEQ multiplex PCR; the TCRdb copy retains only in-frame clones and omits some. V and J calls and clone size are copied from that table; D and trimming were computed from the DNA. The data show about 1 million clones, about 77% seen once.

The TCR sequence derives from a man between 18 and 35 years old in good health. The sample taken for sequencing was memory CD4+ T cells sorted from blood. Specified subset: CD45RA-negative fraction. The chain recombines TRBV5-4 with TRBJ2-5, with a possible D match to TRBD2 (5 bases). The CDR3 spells CASSLGRTGETQYF. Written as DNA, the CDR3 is TGTGCCAGCAGCTTGGGTAGGACGGGGGAGACCCAGTACTTC.